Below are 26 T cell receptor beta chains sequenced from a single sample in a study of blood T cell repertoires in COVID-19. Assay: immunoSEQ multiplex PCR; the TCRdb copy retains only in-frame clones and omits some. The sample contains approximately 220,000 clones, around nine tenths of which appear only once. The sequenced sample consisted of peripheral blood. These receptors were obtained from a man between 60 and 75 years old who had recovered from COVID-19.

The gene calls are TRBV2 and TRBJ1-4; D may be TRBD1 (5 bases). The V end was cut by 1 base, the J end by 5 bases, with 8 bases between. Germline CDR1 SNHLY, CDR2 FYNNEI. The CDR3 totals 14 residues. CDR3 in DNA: TGTGCCAGCAGTGAAGGGGGGGTGAATGAAAAACTGTTTTTT. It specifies CASSEGGVNEKLFF.

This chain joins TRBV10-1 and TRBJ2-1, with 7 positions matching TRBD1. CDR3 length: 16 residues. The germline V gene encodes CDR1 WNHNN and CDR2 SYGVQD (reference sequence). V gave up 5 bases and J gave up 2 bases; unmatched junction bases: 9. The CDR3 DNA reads TGCGCCAGCAGTCCTCCCGGGACAGTCGCCTACAATGAGCAGTTCTTC. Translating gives CASSPPGTVAYNEQFF.

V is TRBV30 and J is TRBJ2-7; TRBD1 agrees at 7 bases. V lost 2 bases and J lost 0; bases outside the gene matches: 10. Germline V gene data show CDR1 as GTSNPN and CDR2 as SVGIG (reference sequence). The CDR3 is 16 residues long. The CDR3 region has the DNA TGTGCCTGGAGTCTAGGACAGGTTATTAGCTCCTACGAGCAGTACTTC. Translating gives CAWSLGQVISSYEQYF. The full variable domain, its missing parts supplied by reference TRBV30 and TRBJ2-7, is SQTIHQWPATLVQPVGSPLSLECTVEGTSNPNLYWYRQAAGRGLQLLFYSVGIGQISSEVPQNLSASRPQDRQFILSSKKLLLSDSGFYLCAWSLGQVISSYEQYFGPGTRLTVT.

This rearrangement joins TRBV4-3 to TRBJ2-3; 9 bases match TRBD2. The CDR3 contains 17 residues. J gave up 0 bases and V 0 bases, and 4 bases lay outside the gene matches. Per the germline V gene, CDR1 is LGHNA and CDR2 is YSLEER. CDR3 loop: CASSQEGGGASTDTQYF. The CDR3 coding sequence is TGCGCCAGCAGCCAAGAAGGCGGGGGGGCTAGCACAGATACGCAGTATTTT.

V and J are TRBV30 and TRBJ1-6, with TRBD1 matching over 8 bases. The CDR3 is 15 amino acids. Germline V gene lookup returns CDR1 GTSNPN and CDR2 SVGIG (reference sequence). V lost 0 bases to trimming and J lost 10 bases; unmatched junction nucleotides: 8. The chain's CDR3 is CAWSVGQGSGSPLHF. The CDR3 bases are TGTGCCTGGAGTGTAGGACAGGGAAGCGGATCACCCCTCCACTTT.

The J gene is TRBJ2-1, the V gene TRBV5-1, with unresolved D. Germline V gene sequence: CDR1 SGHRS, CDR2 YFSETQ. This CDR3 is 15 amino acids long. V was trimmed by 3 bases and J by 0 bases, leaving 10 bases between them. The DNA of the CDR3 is TGCGCCAGCAGCTCGGTTAGCCGCTCCTACAATGAGCAGTTCTTC. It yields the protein CASSSVSRSYNEQFF. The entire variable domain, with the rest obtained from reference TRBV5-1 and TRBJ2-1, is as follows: KAGVTQTPRYLIKTRGQQVTLSCSPISGHRSVSWYQQTPGQGLQFLFEYFSETQRNKGNFPGRFSGRQFSNSRSEMNVSTLELGDSALYLCASSSVSRSYNEQFFGPGTRLTVL.

The CDR3 region is CASSQASPRRSPLHF. In DNA form, the CDR3 reads TGTGCCAGCAGCCAAGCATCCCCCCGGCGGTCACCCCTCCACTTT. The chain uses TRBV3-1 (or the pseudogene TRBV3-2) and TRBJ1-6; no firm D call. Trimming removed 1 base at V and 10 bases at J, with 14 bases between. Germline CDR1 and CDR2: LGHDT and YNNKEL (reference sequence). CDR3 length equals 15 residues.

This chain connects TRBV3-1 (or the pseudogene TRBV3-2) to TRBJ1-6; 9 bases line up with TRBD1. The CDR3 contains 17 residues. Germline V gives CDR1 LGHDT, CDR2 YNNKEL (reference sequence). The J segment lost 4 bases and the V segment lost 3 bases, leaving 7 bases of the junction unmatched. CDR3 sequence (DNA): TGTGCCAGCAGCCACAACTCCGGGACAGGGTATAATTCACCCCTCCACTTT. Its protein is CASSHNSGTGYNSPLHF.

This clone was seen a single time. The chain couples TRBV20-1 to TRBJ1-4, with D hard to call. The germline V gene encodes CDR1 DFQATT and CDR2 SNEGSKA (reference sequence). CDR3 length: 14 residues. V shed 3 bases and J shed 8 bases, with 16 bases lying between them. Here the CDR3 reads CSASGTSDVEKLFF. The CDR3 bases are TGCAGTGCTAGTGGCACATCTGATGTAGAAAAACTGTTTTTT.

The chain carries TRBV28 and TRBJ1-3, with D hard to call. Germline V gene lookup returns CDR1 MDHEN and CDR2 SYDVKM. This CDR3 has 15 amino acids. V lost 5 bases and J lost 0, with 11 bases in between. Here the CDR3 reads CASSLQPISGNTIYF. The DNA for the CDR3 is TGTGCCAGCAGTCTACAGCCGATCTCTGGAAACACCATATATTTT. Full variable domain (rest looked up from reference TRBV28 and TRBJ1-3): DVKVTQSSRYLVKRTGEKVFLECVQDMDHENMFWYRQDPGLGLRLIYFSYDVKMKEKGDIPEGYSVSREKKERFSLILESASTNQTSMYLCASSLQPISGNTIYFGEGSWLTVV.

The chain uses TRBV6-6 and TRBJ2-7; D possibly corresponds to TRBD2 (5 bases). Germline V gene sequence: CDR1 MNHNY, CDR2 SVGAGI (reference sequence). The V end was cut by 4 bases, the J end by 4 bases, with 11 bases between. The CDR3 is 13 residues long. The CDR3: CASSSRGRYEQYF. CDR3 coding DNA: TGTGCCAGCAGTTCCCGGGGTAGGTACGAGCAGTACTTC.

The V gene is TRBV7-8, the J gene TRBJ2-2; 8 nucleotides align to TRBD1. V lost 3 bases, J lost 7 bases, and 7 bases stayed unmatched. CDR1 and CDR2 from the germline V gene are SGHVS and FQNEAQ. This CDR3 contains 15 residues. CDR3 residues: CASSFRQGSYGELFF. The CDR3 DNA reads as TGTGCCAGCAGCTTTAGACAGGGGAGTTACGGGGAGCTGTTTTTT.

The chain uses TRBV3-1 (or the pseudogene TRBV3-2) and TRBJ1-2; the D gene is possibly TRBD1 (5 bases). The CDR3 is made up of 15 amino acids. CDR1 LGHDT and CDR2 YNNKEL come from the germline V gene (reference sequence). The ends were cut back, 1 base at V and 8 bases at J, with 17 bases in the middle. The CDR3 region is CASSQAESGYGGYTF. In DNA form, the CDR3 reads TGTGCCAGCAGCCAAGCCGAGTCAGGGTACGGGGGCTACACCTTC.

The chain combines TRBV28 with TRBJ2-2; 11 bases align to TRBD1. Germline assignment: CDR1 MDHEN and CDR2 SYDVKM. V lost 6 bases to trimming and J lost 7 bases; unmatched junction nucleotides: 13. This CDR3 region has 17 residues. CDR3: CASSPSPGQGVIGELFF. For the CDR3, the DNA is TGTGCCAGCAGCCCCTCACCGGGACAGGGGGTTATCGGGGAGCTGTTTTTT.

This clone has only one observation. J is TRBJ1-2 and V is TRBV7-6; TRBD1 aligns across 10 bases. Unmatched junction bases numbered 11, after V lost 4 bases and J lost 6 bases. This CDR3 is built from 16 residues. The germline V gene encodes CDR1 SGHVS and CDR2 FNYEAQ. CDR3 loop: CASSSPRDRGYDGYTF. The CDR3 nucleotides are TGTGCCAGCAGCTCCCCACGGGACAGGGGATATGATGGCTACACCTTC.

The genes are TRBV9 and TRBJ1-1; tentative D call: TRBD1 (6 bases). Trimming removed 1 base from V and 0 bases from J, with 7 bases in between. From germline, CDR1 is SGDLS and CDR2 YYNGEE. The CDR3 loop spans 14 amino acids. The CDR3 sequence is CASSVQGMNTEAFF. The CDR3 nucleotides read TGTGCCAGCAGCGTACAGGGGATGAACACTGAAGCTTTCTTT.

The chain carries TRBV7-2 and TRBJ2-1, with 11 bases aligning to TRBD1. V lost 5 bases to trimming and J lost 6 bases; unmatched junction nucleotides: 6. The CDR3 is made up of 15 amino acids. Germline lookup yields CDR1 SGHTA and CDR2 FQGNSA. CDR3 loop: CASSPGQGGSNEQFF. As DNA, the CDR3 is TGTGCCAGCAGCCCGGGACAGGGGGGTTCCAATGAGCAGTTCTTC.

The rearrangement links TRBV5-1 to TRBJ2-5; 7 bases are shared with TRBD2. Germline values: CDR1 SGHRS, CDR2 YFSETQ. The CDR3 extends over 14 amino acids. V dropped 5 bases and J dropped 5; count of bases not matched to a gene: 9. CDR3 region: CASRTGGGRETQYF. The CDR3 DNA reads TGCGCCAGCAGGACTGGGGGAGGGCGGGAGACCCAGTACTTC.

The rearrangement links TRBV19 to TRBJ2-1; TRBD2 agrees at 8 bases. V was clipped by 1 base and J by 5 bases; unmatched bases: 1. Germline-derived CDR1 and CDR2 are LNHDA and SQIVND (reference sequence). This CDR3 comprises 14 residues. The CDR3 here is CASSIAGGHNEQFF. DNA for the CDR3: TGTGCCAGTAGTATAGCGGGGGGGCACAATGAGCAGTTCTTC. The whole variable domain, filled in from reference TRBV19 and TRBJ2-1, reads DGGITQSPKYLFRKEGQNVTLSCEQNLNHDAMYWYRQDPGQGLRLIYYSQIVNDFQKGDIAEGYSVSREKKESFPLTVTSAQKNPTAFYLCASSIAGGHNEQFFGPGTRLTVL.

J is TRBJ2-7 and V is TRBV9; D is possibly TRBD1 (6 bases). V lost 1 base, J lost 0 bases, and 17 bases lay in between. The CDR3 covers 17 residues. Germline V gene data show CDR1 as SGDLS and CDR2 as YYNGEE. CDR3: CASSVSVRTASSYEQYF. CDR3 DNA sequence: TGTGCCAGCAGCGTAAGTGTCAGGACAGCTAGCTCCTACGAGCAGTACTTC.

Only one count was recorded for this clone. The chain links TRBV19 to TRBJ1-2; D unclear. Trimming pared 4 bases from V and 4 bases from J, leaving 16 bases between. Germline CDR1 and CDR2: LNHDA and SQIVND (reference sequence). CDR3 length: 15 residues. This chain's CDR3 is CASSTDIPSVYGYTF. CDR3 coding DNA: TGTGCCAGTAGTACCGACATCCCGTCGGTCTATGGCTACACCTTC.

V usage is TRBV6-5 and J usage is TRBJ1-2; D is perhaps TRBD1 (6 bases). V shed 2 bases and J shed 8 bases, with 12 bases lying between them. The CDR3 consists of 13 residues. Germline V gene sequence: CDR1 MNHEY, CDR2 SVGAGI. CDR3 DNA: TGTGCCAGCAGTTACGACAGGTTCGGAGGCTACACCTTC. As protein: CASSYDRFGGYTF.

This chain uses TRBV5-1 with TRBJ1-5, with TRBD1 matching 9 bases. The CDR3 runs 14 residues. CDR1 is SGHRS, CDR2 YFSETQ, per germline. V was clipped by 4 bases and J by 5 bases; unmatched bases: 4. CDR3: CASSVGTGYQPQHF. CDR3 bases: TGCGCCAGCAGCGTCGGGACAGGGTATCAGCCCCAGCATTTT.

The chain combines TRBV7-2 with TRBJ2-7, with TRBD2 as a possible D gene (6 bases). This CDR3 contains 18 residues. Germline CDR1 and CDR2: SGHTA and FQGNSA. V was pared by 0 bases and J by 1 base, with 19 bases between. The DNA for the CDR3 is TGTGCCAGCAGCTTAGCGGGAGTCAATATTGGGGGGTCCTACGAGCAGTACTTC. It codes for CASSLAGVNIGGSYEQYF.

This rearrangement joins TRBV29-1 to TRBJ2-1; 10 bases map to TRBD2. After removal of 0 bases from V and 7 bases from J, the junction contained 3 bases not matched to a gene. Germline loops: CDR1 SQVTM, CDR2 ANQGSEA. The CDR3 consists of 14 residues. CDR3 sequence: CSVEEGLASNEQFF. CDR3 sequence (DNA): TGCAGCGTTGAAGAGGGACTAGCGTCGAATGAGCAGTTCTTC.

The CDR3 loop reads CASSVASRIGVNTEAFF. CDR3 DNA sequence: TGTGCCAGCAGCGTAGCCTCCCGGATAGGGGTGAACACTGAAGCTTTCTTT. V is TRBV9 and J is TRBJ1-1, with D tentatively TRBD1 (5 bases). CDR3 size: 17 residues. The germline V and J ends were trimmed by 0 bases and 0 bases, with 15 bases remaining between them. Germline V gene data show CDR1 as SGDLS and CDR2 as YYNGEE.